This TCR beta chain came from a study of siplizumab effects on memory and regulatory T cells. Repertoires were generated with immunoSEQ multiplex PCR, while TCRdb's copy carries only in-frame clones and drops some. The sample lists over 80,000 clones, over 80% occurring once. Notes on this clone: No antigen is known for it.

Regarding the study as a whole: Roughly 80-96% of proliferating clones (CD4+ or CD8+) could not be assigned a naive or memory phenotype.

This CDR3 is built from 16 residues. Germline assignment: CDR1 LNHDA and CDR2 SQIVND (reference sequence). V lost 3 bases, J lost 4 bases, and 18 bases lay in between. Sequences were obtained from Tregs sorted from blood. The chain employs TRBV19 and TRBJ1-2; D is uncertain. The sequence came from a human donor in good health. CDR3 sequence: CASSIGPGPTTYGYTF. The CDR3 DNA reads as TGTGCCAGTAGTATCGGGCCAGGTCCCACTACCTATGGCTACACCTTC.